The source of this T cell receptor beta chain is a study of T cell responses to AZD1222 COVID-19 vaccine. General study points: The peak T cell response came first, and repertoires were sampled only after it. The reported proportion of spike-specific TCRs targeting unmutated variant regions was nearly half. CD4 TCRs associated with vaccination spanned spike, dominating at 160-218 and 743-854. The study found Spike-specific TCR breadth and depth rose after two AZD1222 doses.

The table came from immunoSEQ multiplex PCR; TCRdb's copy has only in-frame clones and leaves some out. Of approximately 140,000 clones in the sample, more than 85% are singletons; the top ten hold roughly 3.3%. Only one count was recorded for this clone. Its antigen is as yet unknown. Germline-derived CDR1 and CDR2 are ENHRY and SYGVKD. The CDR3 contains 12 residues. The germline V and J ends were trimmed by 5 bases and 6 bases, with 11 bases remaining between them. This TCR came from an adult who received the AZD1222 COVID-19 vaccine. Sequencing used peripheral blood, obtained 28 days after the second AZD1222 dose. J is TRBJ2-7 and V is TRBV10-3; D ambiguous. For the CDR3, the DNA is TGTGCCATCAGTCGTAAAGGGTGCGAGCAGTACTTC. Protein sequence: CAISRKGCEQYF.